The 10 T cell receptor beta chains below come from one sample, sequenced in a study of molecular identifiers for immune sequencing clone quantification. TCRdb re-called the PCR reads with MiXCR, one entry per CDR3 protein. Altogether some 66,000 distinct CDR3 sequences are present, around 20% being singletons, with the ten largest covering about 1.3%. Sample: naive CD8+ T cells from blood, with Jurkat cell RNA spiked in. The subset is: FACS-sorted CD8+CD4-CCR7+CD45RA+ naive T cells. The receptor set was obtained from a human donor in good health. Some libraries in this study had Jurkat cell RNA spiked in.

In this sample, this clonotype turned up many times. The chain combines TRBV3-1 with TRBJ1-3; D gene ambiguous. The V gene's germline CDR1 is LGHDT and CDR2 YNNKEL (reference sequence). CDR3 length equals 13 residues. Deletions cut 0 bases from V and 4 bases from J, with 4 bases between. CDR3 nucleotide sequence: TGTGCCAGCAGCCAAGATACAGGAAACACCATATATTTT. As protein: CASSQDTGNTIYF. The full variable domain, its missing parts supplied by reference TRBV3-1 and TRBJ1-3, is DTAVSQTPKYLVTQMGNDKSIKCEQNLGHDTMYWYKQDSKKFLKIMFSYNNKELIINETVPNRFSPKSPDKAHLNLHINSLELGDSAVYFCASSQDTGNTIYFGEGSWLTVV.

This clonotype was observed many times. The CDR3 DNA reads TGTGCCAGCAGCTTAGTAGGGAGGACCTACGAGCAGTACTTC. It encodes CASSLVGRTYEQYF. The chain carries TRBV7-2 and TRBJ2-7; D possibly corresponds to TRBD2 (6 bases). The CDR3 runs 14 residues. Trimming took 1 base from V and 2 from J, leaving 9 bases between them. Germline CDR1 reads SGHTA; CDR2 reads FQGNSA.

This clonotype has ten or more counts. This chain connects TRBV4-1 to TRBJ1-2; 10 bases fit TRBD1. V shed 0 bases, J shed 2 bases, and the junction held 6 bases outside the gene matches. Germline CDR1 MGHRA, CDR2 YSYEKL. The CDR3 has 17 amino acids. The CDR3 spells CASSQDWDRGWNYGYTF. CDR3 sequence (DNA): TGCGCCAGCAGCCAAGATTGGGACAGGGGCTGGAACTATGGCTACACCTTC.

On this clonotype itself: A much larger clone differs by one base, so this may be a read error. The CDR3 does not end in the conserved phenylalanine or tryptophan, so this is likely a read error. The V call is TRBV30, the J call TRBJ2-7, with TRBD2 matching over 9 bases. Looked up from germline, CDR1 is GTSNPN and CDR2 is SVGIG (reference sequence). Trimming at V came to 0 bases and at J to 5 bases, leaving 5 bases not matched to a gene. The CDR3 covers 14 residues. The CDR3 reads CAWSVSGLAHEQYL. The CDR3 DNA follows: TGTGCCTGGAGTGTATCGGGACTAGCCCACGAGCAGTACCTC.

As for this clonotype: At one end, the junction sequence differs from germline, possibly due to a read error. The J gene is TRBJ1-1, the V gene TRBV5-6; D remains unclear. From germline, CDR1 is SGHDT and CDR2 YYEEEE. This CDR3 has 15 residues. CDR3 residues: CAGSLALGDEAEAFF. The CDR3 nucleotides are TGTGCCGGCAGCTTGGCACTCGGGGATGAAGCTGAAGCTTTCTTT.

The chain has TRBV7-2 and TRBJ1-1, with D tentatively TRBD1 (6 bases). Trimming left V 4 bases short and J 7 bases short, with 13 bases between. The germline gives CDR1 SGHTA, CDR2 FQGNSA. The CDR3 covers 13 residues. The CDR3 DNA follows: TGTGCCAGCAGCTCGGACAGTCTGGGTGAAGCTTTCTTT. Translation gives CASSSDSLGEAFF.

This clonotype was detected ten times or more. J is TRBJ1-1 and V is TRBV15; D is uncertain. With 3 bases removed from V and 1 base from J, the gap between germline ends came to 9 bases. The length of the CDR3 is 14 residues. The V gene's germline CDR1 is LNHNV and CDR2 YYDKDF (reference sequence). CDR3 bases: TGTGCCACCAGCAGGCAAGCTGCGAACACTGAAGCTTTCTTT. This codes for CATSRQAANTEAFF.

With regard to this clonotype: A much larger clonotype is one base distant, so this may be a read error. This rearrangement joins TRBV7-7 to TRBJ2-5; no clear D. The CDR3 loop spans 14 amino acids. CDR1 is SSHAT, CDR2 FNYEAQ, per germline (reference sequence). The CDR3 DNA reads TGTGCTAGCAGCCCCGGACCGTACAAAGAGACCCAGTACTTC. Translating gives CASSPGPYKETQYF.

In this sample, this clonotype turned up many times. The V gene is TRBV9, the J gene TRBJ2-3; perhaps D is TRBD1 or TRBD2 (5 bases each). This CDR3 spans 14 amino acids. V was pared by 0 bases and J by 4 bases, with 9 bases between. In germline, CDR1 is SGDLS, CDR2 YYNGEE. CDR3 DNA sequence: TGTGCCAGCAGCGTAGCAGGGAGCGCAGATACGCAGTATTTT. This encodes CASSVAGSADTQYF.

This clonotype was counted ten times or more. Written as DNA, the CDR3 is TGTGCCTGGAGTTCGCTAGCGGGGTTCTACGAGCAGTACTTC. This codes for CAWSSLAGFYEQYF. The J gene is TRBJ2-7, the V gene TRBV30; TRBD2 aligns across 9 bases. CDR3 length equals 14 residues. CDR1 and CDR2 from the germline V gene are GTSNPN and SVGIG (reference sequence). The V segment lost 2 bases and the J segment 3 bases; nucleotides outside the gene matches: 5.